This is a list of T cell receptor beta chains from one sample in a study of blood T cell repertoires in COVID-19. The protocol was immunoSEQ multiplex PCR, while the TCRdb copy is restricted to in-frame clones and leaves out a portion. The sample holds more than 40,000 clones, 82% seen once. Input material: peripheral blood. The receptors were sampled from a human donor with acute or convalescent COVID-19. The donor label of this sample is uncertain. CDR3s include the opening cysteine and the closing phenylalanine or tryptophan. D genes are given only for firm matches. Clone size is not always given. Where it is, it says once, few, many or a class for expanded clones.

j_call clone_size v_call d_call cdr3_nt cdr3_aa
TRBJ1-2 - TRBV28 - TGTGCCAGCAAAGACAGACAGAACTATGGCTACACCTTC CASKDRQNYGYTF
TRBJ1-6 - TRBV14 - TGTGCCAGCAGGAGAGACTCAGTGAATAATTCACCCCTCCACTTT CASRRDSVNNSPLHF
TRBJ1-1 few TRBV7-3 - TGTGCCAGCAGCTTCCAACGCGGCACTGAAGCTTTCTTT CASSFQRGTEAFF
TRBJ1-1 once TRBV15 TRBD1 TGTGCCACCAGCAGGAAGGGGGCCAACACTGAAGCTTTCTTT CATSRKGANTEAFF
TRBJ1-1 - TRBV12-3/TRBV12-4 - TGTGCCAGCAGTTTCCGTAACACTGAAGCTTTCTTT CASSFRNTEAFF
TRBJ2-3 - TRBV10-3 TRBD2 TGTGCCATCAGAACTAGCGGGAGTACAGATACGCAGTATTTT CAIRTSGSTDTQYF
TRBJ2-3 - TRBV20-1 - TGCAGTGCTAGTGCCCCCGGGGGAACAGATACGCAGTATTTT CSASAPGGTDTQYF
TRBJ2-1 - TRBV4-3 - TGCGCCAGCAGCCCCACAAGAGGAGCGGGCGCTGGGGATGAGCAGTTCTTC CASSPTRGAGAGDEQFF
TRBJ2-1 - TRBV9 - TGTGCCAGCAGCTCGCAGGGGGGTCCCTACAATGAGCAGTTCTTC CASSSQGGPYNEQFF
TRBJ1-2 - TRBV27 TRBD1 TGTGCCAGCGGAGGGACAGGGGTTGCTGGCTACACCTTC CASGGTGVAGYTF
TRBJ2-2 - TRBV5-1 TRBD2 TGCGCCAGCAGCACAAGCGGGAGGGATACCGGGGAGCTGTTTTTT CASSTSGRDTGELFF
TRBJ2-2 - TRBV27 - TGTGCCAGCAGTTTCGGGATCGGGGAGCTGTTTTTT CASSFGIGELFF
TRBJ2-1 - TRBV5-5 TRBD1 TGTGCCAGCAGCTTAACGGGACAGGGGGACCATGAGCAGTTCTTC CASSLTGQGDHEQFF
TRBJ2-5 - TRBV3-1/TRBV3-2 - TGTGCCAGCAGCCAAGGGTCCCAGGGGTATGGAGAGACCCAGTACTTC CASSQGSQGYGETQYF
TRBJ2-5 - TRBV21-1 - TGTGCCAGCAGCGACCCCCAGGGACTGGGGGAGACCCAGTACTTC CASSDPQGLGETQYF
TRBJ2-1 - TRBV5-1 TRBD2 TGCGCCAGCAGCTTAGGGACTAGCATGTTGAGGGAGCAGTTCTTC CASSLGTSMLREQFF
TRBJ2-3 once TRBV6-5 TRBD2 TGTGCCAGCAGCGGGGGGGCGGATACGCAGTATTTT CASSGGADTQYF
TRBJ2-6 - TRBV7-9 - TGTGCCAGCAGCTCCGGACAGTCCTCTGGGGCCAACGTCCTGACTTTC CASSSGQSSGANVLTF
TRBJ1-1 - TRBV5-6 TRBD1 TGTGCCAGCAGCAAACAGGGGGCGGGCACTGAAGCTTTCTTT CASSKQGAGTEAFF
TRBJ1-5 - TRBV28 - TGTGCCAGCAGTTTTAACTGGGGCAAGAAGAGCAATCAGCCCCAGCATTTT CASSFNWGKKSNQPQHF
TRBJ2-2 - TRBV11-3 TRBD2 TGTGCCAGCACCCCGGGACTAGCGGGAGTAGTCGAACACGGGGAGCTGTTTTTT CASTPGLAGVVEHGELFF
TRBJ1-2 - TRBV19 - TGTGCCAGTATAGGAGTCTCGTCGGGGTACGAGAACTATGGCTACACCTTC CASIGVSSGYENYGYTF
TRBJ2-1 - TRBV3-1/TRBV3-2 TRBD2 TGTGCCAGCAGCCGGTTACCTAGCGGGGGGTACAATGAGCAGTTCTTC CASSRLPSGGYNEQFF
TRBJ2-6 - TRBV5-5 TRBD1 TGTGCCAGCAGCTTGGGGACCGGGACAGGAGCCAACGTCCTGACTTTC CASSLGTGTGANVLTF
TRBJ1-5 - TRBV6-1 - TGTGCCAGCAGTGAAGTAGGTAATGCGGGCAATCAGCCCCAGCATTTT CASSEVGNAGNQPQHF